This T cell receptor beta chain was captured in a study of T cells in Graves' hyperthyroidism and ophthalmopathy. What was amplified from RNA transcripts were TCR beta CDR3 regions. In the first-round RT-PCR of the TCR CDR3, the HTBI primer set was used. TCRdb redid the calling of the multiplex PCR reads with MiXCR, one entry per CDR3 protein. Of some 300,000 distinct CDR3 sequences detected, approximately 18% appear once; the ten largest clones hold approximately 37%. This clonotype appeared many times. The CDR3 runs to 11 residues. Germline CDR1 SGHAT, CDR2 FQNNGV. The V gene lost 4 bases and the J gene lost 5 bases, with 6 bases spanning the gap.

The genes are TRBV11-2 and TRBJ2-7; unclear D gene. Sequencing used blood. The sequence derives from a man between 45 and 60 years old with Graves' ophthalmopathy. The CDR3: CASSYTHEQYF. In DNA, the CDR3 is TGTGCCAGCAGCTACACCCACGAGCAGTACTTC.